This T cell receptor beta chain was profiled in a study of CD8 T cells in ankylosing spondylitis (dated by TCRdb to about 2017). About the full investigation: To find TCR variants linked to disease, the study profiled T cell receptor beta repertoires in ankylosing spondylitis patients and healthy donors. The full study cohort comprised about 25 ankylosing spondylitis patients and 85 to 120 healthy donors. Samples of peripheral blood were taken, and for ankylosing spondylitis patients, synovial fluid was collected as well. Study-wide findings and limitations: Some TCR beta motif variants had previously been reported in synovial fluid and blood of reactive arthritis patients, which suggested common disease-initiation mechanisms. Blood from ankylosing spondylitis patients appeared to be characterized by a TCR beta motif made up of 8 or 9 highly homologous amino acid variants. Significant enrichment of the disease-linked clones was reported in matched synovial fluid samples from ankylosing spondylitis patients. A CD8+ phenotype was shown by the disease-linked clones, which were found at relatively low frequencies in peripheral blood.

TCRdb lists the instrument as Illumina HiSeq 2500. TCR beta libraries were prepared by quantitative 5'-RACE with molecular barcodes. Under the source paper's analysis protocol: A new computational method, built on a probabilistic model of VDJ rearrangement, was used to identify disease-linked TCR variants. TCRdb reprocessed the public reads (quality trimming at Q25 with fastp, clone calling with MiXCR) and kept in-frame beta chains. Each CDR3 protein appears once, grouped with its most common genes and DNA. The V and J calls shown here were made by TCRdb, not taken from the authors' results. The sample data list around 130,000 distinct CDR3 sequences, and 17% of these were observed just once. 30% to 35% of the sample rests with the top ten. V loses 2 bases of germline sequence and J loses 8 bases, and the interval between the two ends is 20 bases. As encoded in the germline V gene, CDR1 is SGHDT while CDR2 is YYEEEE. The CDR3 holds 16 amino acids from the cysteine to the phenylalanine. This entry keeps only the CDR3 DNA: 48 bases, framed from base 1.

Notes on this clonotype: Its recognized antigen is unknown. Base qualities are not provided; no much larger clone lies one nucleotide away.

The sequence derives from a male donor with ankylosing spondylitis. The V and J segments used are TRBV5-6 and TRBJ2-1, with TRBD2 tentatively as D gene (6 bases match). The sequenced sample was blood, either unsorted or a sorted T cell fraction (not recorded which). The nucleotide sequence is given as TGTGCCAGCAGCTTTTGGCGGAGGGAGAAAGTTGATGAGCAGTTCTTC. Translation gives CASSFWRREKVDEQFF. The variable domain in full, with residues beyond the CDR3 obtained from the reference TRBV5-6 and TRBJ2-1 genes, is DAGVTQSPTHLIKTRGQQVTLRCSPKSGHDTVSWYQQALGQGPQFIFQYYEEEERQRGNFPDRFSGHQFPNYSSELNVNALLLGDSALYLCASSFWRREKVDEQFFGPGTRLTVL.